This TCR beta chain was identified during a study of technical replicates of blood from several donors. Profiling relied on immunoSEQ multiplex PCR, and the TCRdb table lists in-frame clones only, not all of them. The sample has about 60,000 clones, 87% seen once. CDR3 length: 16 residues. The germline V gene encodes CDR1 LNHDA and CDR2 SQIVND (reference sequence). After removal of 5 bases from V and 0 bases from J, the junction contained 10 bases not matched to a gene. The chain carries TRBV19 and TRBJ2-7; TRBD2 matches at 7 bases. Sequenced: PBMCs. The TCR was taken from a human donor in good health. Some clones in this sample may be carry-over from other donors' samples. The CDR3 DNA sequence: TGTGCCAGTAGTCCCCCCAGCGGGGCCAACTCCTACGAGCAGTACTTC. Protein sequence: CASSPPSGANSYEQYF.